Listed here is a single TCR beta chain. The sample comes from a study of T cell changes during pregnancy in multiple sclerosis. V lost 5 bases, J lost 11 bases, and 13 bases stayed unmatched. The CDR3 is 14 amino acids. Germline CDR1 is SGHTA and CDR2 is FQGTGA. The table came from immunoSEQ multiplex PCR; TCRdb's copy has only in-frame clones and leaves some out. Among tens of thousands of clones listed, about 89% were seen once. The V call is TRBV7-3, the J call TRBJ1-2, with TRBD1 matching 8 bases. Sequences were derived from CD4+ T cells from peripheral blood mononuclear cells, sampled in the first trimester of pregnancy. This receptor was obtained from a female donor with multiple sclerosis, enrolled in a pregnancy study. CDR3 DNA sequence: TGTGCCAGCAGCCAGGGGGGCCAGGGGGCGGGGTACACCTTC. Amino acids: CASSQGGQGAGYTF.